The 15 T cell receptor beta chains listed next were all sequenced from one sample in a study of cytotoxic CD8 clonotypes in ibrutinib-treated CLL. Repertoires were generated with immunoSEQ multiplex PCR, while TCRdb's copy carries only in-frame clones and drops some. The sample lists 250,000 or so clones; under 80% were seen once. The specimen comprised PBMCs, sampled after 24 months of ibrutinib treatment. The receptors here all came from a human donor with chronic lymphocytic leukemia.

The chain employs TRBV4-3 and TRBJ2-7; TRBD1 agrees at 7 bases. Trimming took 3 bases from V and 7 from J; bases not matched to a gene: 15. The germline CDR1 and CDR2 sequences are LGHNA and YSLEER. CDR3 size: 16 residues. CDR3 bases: TGCGCCAGCAGCCAGTTCCCCCAACAGGGGTTTGGGGAGCAGTACTTC. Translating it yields CASSQFPQQGFGEQYF.

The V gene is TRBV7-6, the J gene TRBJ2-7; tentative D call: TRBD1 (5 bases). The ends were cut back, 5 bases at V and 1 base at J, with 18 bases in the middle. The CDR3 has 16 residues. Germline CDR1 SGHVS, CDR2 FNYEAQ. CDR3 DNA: TGTGCCAGCAGCCTGGGCCTGGGGCGGTCATCCTACGAGCAGTACTTC. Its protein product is CASSLGLGRSSYEQYF.

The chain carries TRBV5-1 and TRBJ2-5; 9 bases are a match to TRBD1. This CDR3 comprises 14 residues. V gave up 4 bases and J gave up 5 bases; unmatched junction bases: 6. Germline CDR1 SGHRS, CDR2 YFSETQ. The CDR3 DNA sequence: TGCGCCAGCAGCCTTACAGGGGGCGGGGAGACCCAGTACTTC. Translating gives CASSLTGGGETQYF.

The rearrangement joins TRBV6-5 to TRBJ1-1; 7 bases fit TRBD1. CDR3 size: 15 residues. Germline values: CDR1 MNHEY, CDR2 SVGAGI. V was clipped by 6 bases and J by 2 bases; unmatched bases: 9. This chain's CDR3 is CASSQGTAINTEAFF. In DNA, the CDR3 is TGTGCCAGCAGCCAAGGGACAGCGATAAACACTGAAGCTTTCTTT.

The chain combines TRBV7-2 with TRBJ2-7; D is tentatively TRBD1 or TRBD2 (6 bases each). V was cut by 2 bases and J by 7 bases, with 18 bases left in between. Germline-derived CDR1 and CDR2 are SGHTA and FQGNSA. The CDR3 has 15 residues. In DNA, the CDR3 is TGTGCCAGCAGCTTATTATCCGACCAAGGGGGGGAGCAGTACTTC. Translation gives CASSLLSDQGGEQYF.

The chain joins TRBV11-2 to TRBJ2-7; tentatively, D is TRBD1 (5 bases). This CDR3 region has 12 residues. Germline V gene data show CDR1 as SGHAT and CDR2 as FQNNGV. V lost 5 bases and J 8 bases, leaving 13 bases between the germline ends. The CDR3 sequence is CASSPWGGQQYF. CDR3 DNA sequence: TGTGCCAGCAGCCCGTGGGGCGGTCAGCAGTACTTC. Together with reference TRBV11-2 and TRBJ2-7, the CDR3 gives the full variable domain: EAGVAQSPRYKIIEKRQSVAFWCNPISGHATLYWYQQILGQGPKLLIQFQNNGVVDDSQLPKDRFSAERLKGVDSTLKIQPAKLEDSAVYLCASSPWGGQQYFGPGTRLTVT.

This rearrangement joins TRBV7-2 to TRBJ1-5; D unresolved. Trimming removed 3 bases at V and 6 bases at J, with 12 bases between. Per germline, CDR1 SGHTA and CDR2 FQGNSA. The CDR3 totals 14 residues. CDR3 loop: CASSFGQVSQPQHF. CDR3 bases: TGTGCCAGCAGCTTCGGGCAGGTCAGTCAGCCCCAGCATTTT.

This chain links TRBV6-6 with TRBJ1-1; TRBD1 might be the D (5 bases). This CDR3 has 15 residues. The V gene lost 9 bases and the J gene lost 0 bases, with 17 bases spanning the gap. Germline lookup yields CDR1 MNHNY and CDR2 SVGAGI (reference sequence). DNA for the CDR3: TGTGCCAGTCTCCACGGGGGACCCATGAACACTGAAGCTTTCTTT. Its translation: CASLHGGPMNTEAFF.

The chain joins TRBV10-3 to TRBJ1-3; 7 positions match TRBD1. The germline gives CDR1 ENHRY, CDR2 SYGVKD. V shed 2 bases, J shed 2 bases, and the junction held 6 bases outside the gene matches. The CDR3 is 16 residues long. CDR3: CAISESGGTAGNTIYF. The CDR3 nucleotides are TGTGCCATCAGTGAGAGCGGCGGGACAGCTGGAAACACCATATATTTT.

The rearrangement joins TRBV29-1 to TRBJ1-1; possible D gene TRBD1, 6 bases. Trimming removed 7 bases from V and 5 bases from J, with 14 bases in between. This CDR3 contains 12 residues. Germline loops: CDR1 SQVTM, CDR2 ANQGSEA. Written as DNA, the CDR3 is TGCAGCGCCGCAGGAGGGGGGACTGAAGCTTTCTTT. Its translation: CSAAGGGTEAFF.

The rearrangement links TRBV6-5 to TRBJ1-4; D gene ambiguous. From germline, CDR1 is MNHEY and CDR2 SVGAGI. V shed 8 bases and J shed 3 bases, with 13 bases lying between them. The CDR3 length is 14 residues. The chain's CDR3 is CASSVTSANEKLFF. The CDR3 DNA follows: TGTGCCAGCTCAGTTACGTCGGCTAATGAAAAACTGTTTTTT.

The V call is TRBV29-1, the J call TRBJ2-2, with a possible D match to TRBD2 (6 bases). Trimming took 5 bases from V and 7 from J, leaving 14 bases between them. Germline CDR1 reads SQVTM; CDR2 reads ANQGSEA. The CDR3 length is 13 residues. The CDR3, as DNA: TGCAGCGTTTCTCGGGGACTTGACGGGGAGCTGTTTTTT. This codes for CSVSRGLDGELFF.

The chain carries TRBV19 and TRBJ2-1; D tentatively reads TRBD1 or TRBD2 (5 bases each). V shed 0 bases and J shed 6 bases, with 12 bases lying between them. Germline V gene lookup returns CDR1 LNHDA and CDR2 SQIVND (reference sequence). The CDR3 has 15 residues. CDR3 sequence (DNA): TGTGCCAGTAGTATAGATGGGATGGGGGTCAATGAGCAGTTCTTC. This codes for CASSIDGMGVNEQFF.

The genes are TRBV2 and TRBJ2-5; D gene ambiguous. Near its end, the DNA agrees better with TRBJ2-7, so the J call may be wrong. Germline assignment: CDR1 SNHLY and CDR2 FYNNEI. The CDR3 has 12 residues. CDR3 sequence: CASRTDHYEQYF. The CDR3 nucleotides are TGTGCCAGCAGAACTGATCACTACGAGCAGTACTTC.

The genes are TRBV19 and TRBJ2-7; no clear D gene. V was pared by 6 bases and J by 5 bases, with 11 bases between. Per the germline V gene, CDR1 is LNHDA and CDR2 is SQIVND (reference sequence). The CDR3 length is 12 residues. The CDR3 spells CASRIQAHEQYF. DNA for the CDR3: TGTGCCAGTAGGATTCAGGCTCACGAGCAGTACTTC.